This entry lists 8 T cell receptor beta chains sequenced from one sample in a study of blood T cell repertoires in COVID-19. The method was immunoSEQ multiplex PCR; TCRdb's version includes in-frame clones alone and lacks a portion of them. Among more than 95,000 clones listed, roughly 92% were seen once. Sequences were obtained from peripheral blood. The source is a man aged 50 to 59 with COVID-19, enrolled during active disease.

The chain links TRBV7-6 to TRBJ1-2, with TRBD1 as a possible D gene (5 bases). Trimming cost V 2 bases and J 7 bases, with 8 bases left between them. This CDR3 is built from 12 residues. Germline V lookup: CDR1 SGHVS, CDR2 FNYEAQ. CDR3 sequence reads: CASSLMGGGYTF. The CDR3, as DNA: TGTGCCAGCAGCTTAATGGGGGGTGGCTACACCTTC.

V gene TRBV5-1 combines with J gene TRBJ2-7; 8 nucleotides align to TRBD2. J gave up 9 bases and V 0 bases, and 11 bases lay outside the gene matches. Per the germline V gene, CDR1 is SGHRS and CDR2 is YFSETQ. The CDR3 extends over 15 amino acids. The CDR3 sequence is CASSLEGLAGDGQYF. CDR3 nucleotides: TGCGCCAGCAGCTTGGAGGGTCTAGCGGGCGACGGGCAGTACTTC.

The chain is built from TRBV7-9 and TRBJ1-3; 7 bases fit TRBD1. The CDR3 is 15 amino acids. CDR1 SEHNR and CDR2 FQNEAQ come from the germline V gene (reference sequence). V lost 4 bases to trimming and J lost 1 base; unmatched junction nucleotides: 4. The CDR3 region has the DNA TGTGCCAGCAGCTCCGACAGGGATTCTGGAAACACCATATATTTT. Its protein is CASSSDRDSGNTIYF.

This chain joins TRBV11-3 and TRBJ2-5; 13 nucleotides align to TRBD2. In germline, CDR1 is SGHNT, CDR2 YENEEA. After removal of 1 base from V and 1 base from J, the junction contained 0 bases not matched to a gene. This CDR3 contains 16 residues. The CDR3 nucleotides are TGTGCCAGCAGCTTAGGGACTAGCGGGAGCCAAGAGACCCAGTACTTC. Its translation: CASSLGTSGSQETQYF.

The chain employs TRBV5-4 and TRBJ2-5, with a possible D match to TRBD2 (6 bases). The CDR3 covers 14 residues. Trimming left V 0 bases short and J 3 bases short, with 9 bases between. Germline assignment: CDR1 SGHNT and CDR2 YYREEE (reference sequence). Written as DNA, the CDR3 is TGTGCCAGCAGCTTGGGGGGGGTGGAAGAGACCCAGTACTTC. Its protein is CASSLGGVEETQYF.

The chain links TRBV5-1 to TRBJ2-3; 10 positions agree with TRBD2. V gave up 4 bases and J gave up 2 bases; unmatched junction bases: 4. Germline V gene data show CDR1 as SGHRS and CDR2 as YFSETQ. This CDR3 region has 15 residues. The CDR3 DNA reads as TGCGCCAGCAGCGCCGGGACTAGCGCCACAGATACGCAGTATTTT. Translated: CASSAGTSATDTQYF.

This chain joins TRBV6-5 and TRBJ1-1; TRBD1 might be the D (6 bases). V was trimmed by 5 bases and J by 4 bases, leaving 14 bases between them. The length of the CDR3 is 14 residues. Germline CDR1 MNHEY, CDR2 SVGAGI. This CDR3 reads CASSLTGLSTEAFF. CDR3 in DNA: TGTGCCAGCAGTCTGACAGGCTTATCCACTGAAGCTTTCTTT.

The rearrangement joins TRBV10-3 to TRBJ2-1; weak D call: TRBD2 (5 bases). The length of the CDR3 is 13 residues. V lost 7 bases and J lost 5, with 12 bases in between. Germline V lookup: CDR1 ENHRY, CDR2 SYGVKD. CDR3 sequence (DNA): TGTGCCATCACGGGGTCTGCAGACAATGAGCAGTTCTTC. As protein: CAITGSADNEQFF.